The clone carrying this T cell receptor beta chain was seen repeatedly, ten times or more. The antigen is undetermined. Germline lookup yields CDR1 DFQATT and CDR2 SNEGSKA (reference sequence). The CDR3 length is 16 residues. V was pared by 3 bases and J by 5 bases, with 7 bases of the junction left unmatched. Time point of the sample: newly diagnosed GD, antithyroid drugs for less than 3 months. From RNA extracted from PBMCs, the TCR library was made. American Thyroid Association guidelines defined Graves' disease diagnosis. This sample was taken from a study of regulatory T cells in long-lasting Graves disease. Study-level information: For a period under 3 months, newly diagnosed Graves' patients had taken antithyroid drugs. Study outcomes and limitations: Newly diagnosed patients had higher TCR diversity than persistent Graves' patients did.

Both iRepertoire HTBI primers and Arm-PCR of CDR3 regions were used to build the TCR beta libraries. Each CDR3 protein is one row after TCRdb ran MiXCR on the multiplex PCR reads. The repertoire has around 250,000 distinct CDR3 sequences, approximately 20% of them found once; the top ten carry 13% to 15%. This sample also appeared in a second study, on T cells in Graves' hyperthyroidism and ophthalmopathy. That work adds: Uncontrolled infections, other autoimmune diseases, pregnancy or lactation led to exclusion of patients.

The starting material was peripheral blood mononuclear cells (PBMCs), obtained at new diagnosis, from a patient treated with antithyroid drugs. The chain is built from TRBV20-1 and TRBJ2-3; 14 nucleotides match TRBD2. The origin of this receptor is a woman aged 25 to 39 with Graves disease. The CDR3 loop reads CSASKTSGGARDTQYF. The CDR3 DNA is TGCAGTGCTAGCAAGACTAGCGGGGGGGCTCGAGATACGCAGTATTTT.